The clone carrying this T cell receptor beta chain was detected ten times or more. Its antigen is not identified. There were TCR beta CDR3 regions amplified from RNA transcripts. RT-PCR in the first round (using the HTBI primer set) targeted the TCR CDR3. MiXCR was run by TCRdb on the multiplex PCR reads, yielding one entry per CDR3 protein. The sample shows more than 500,000 distinct CDR3 sequences, about 46% of them seen only once. These data come from a study of T cells in Graves' hyperthyroidism and ophthalmopathy. Overall study results and limits: From stable hyperthyroidism, ophthalmopathy was set apart by a 13 V-J model. Clonotypes that were expanded in thyroid above 0.001 mostly appeared in blood too. In validation, the model predicted ophthalmopathy. These predictions came a median approximately 5.9 months before onset.

The ends were cut back, 7 bases at V and 2 bases at J, with 13 bases in the middle. Germline CDR1 and CDR2: SGHKS and YYEKEE (reference sequence). There are 15 residues in the CDR3. Clinical symptoms, serum thyroxine, TRAb, thyroid ultrasound and orbital computed tomography established diagnosis. The gene calls are TRBV5-5 and TRBJ1-6; D remains unclear. This receptor was taken from an adult woman with Graves' disease, either hyperthyroidism or ophthalmopathy (not recorded which). Sequencing used peripheral blood or thyroid tissue (not recorded which). CDR3 amino acids: CASLPGGAYNSPLHF. Written as DNA, the CDR3 is TGTGCCAGCCTCCCGGGAGGTGCCTATAATTCACCCCTCCACTTT.